These T cell receptor beta chains were read from a single sample in a study of patients and donors after allogeneic stem cell transplantation. TCRdb analysed the RT-PCR reads with MiXCR anew, one entry per CDR3 protein. The table records 150,000 to 250,000 distinct CDR3 sequences, around two fifths of them present only once. Sequencing input: blood, either unsorted or a sorted T cell fraction (not recorded which). The receptors originated from a human donor who was either an allogeneic HSCT recipient or a stem cell or donor lymphocyte infusion donor (not recorded which). It is not recorded whose cells these are; they may come from a transplant donor. Both conserved end residues are part of each CDR3. Each record gives: CDR3 DNA, CDR3 protein, J gene, clone size, D gene, V gene. D genes are given only for firm matches. Where a row states a size, it is once, few, many or the class of an expanded clone; other rows omit it.

CDR3nt: TGTGCCAGCAGTTTTTGGGGCTTCGGCTATGGCTACACCTTC; CDR3aa: CASSFWGFGYGYTF; j_gene: TRBJ1-2; abundance: few; d_gene: NA; v_gene: TRBV12-3/TRBV12-4
CDR3nt: TGTGCCACCAGCAGAGGTGGAGAGCAGTACTTC; CDR3aa: CATSRGGEQYF; j_gene: TRBJ2-7; abundance: NA; d_gene: NA; v_gene: TRBV15
CDR3nt: TGTGCCAGCAGCCAACGTCACGCGACAGGGGTATCTTACGAGCAGTACTTC; CDR3aa: CASSQRHATGVSYEQYF; j_gene: TRBJ2-7; abundance: NA; d_gene: TRBD1; v_gene: TRBV3-1
CDR3nt: TGTGCCAGCAGCCCCCCTAGCTCTGGAAACACCATATATTTT; CDR3aa: CASSPPSSGNTIYF; j_gene: TRBJ1-3; abundance: NA; d_gene: NA; v_gene: TRBV9
CDR3nt: TGTGCCAGCCTCCCTTCAGGGGGAGGTTTCCATGAGCAGTTCTTC; CDR3aa: CASLPSGGGFHEQFF; j_gene: TRBJ2-1; abundance: once; d_gene: NA; v_gene: TRBV25-1
CDR3nt: TGTGCCAGCAGTGAAACACAGGGATTGAATCAGCCCCAGCATTTT; CDR3aa: CASSETQGLNQPQHF; j_gene: TRBJ1-5; abundance: NA; d_gene: NA; v_gene: TRBV12-3/TRBV12-4
CDR3nt: TGTGCCAGCAGTCCACATACTAGCTCCCACCCCGAGCAGTACTTC; CDR3aa: CASSPHTSSHPEQYF; j_gene: TRBJ2-7; abundance: NA; d_gene: NA; v_gene: TRBV12-3/TRBV12-4
CDR3nt: TGCAGCGTTAACCAGGGGGTTCTCACAGATACGCAGTATTTT; CDR3aa: CSVNQGVLTDTQYF; j_gene: TRBJ2-3; abundance: few; d_gene: TRBD1; v_gene: TRBV29-1
CDR3nt: TGTGCCAGCAGCTTCCCCTCCAGGAATCAGCCCCAGCATTTT; CDR3aa: CASSFPSRNQPQHF; j_gene: TRBJ1-5; abundance: NA; d_gene: NA; v_gene: TRBV7-4
CDR3nt: TGCAGTGCTAGTGGCGCGACGACCTCCTACGAGCAGTACTTC; CDR3aa: CSASGATTSYEQYF; j_gene: TRBJ2-7; abundance: NA; d_gene: NA; v_gene: TRBV20-1
CDR3nt: TGTGCCAGCAGCCAAGATCACACAGATACGCAGTATTTT; CDR3aa: CASSQDHTDTQYF; j_gene: TRBJ2-3; abundance: NA; d_gene: NA; v_gene: TRBV4-2
CDR3nt: TGTGCCAGCAGCGTAGTAGACACGTCTGAAGCTTTCTTT; CDR3aa: CASSVVDTSEAFF; j_gene: TRBJ1-1; abundance: few; d_gene: NA; v_gene: TRBV9
CDR3nt: TGTGCCAGCAGCCATAGCGGGCTCAACGAGCAGTACTTC; CDR3aa: CASSHSGLNEQYF; j_gene: TRBJ2-7; abundance: NA; d_gene: TRBD2; v_gene: TRBV3-1
CDR3nt: TGTGCCAGCAGCCAAGATCGGGGGCTAGCGGGAGGGAAGGAGAACAATGAGCAGTTCTTC; CDR3aa: CASSQDRGLAGGKENNEQFF; j_gene: TRBJ2-1; abundance: NA; d_gene: TRBD2; v_gene: TRBV3-1
CDR3nt: TGTGCCAGCACCCGGGGGGGTTCCTACGAGCAGTACTTC; CDR3aa: CASTRGGSYEQYF; j_gene: TRBJ2-7; abundance: NA; d_gene: TRBD2; v_gene: TRBV12-3/TRBV12-4
CDR3nt: TGTGCCAGCAGCCAAGGGATTAGCAATCAGCCCCAGCATTTT; CDR3aa: CASSQGISNQPQHF; j_gene: TRBJ1-5; abundance: NA; d_gene: NA; v_gene: TRBV3-1
CDR3nt: TGTGCCAGCAGTTACACACCACAGGGGAACACCATATATTTT; CDR3aa: CASSYTPQGNTIYF; j_gene: TRBJ1-3; abundance: NA; d_gene: TRBD1; v_gene: TRBV6-5
CDR3nt: TGCAGCGTTGAAGATCAGGAGGAAACCGAAGCTTTCTTT; CDR3aa: CSVEDQEETEAFF; j_gene: TRBJ1-1; abundance: NA; d_gene: NA; v_gene: TRBV29-1
CDR3nt: TGTGCCAGCAAAGGTAGGGAGGATGAGCAGTTCTTC; CDR3aa: CASKGREDEQFF; j_gene: TRBJ2-1; abundance: NA; d_gene: NA; v_gene: TRBV13
CDR3nt: TGCGCCAGCAGCGCCTCAGGGGAGGAAGCTTTCTTT; CDR3aa: CASSASGEEAFF; j_gene: TRBJ1-1; abundance: few; d_gene: NA; v_gene: TRBV5-1
CDR3nt: TGCGCCAGCAGCCAAGTAGAACAGACGAGGGGGGAGCTGTTTTTT; CDR3aa: CASSQVEQTRGELFF; j_gene: TRBJ2-2; abundance: NA; d_gene: NA; v_gene: TRBV4-1
CDR3nt: TGTGCCAGCACCCTTCCACTGAACACTGAAGCTTTCTTT; CDR3aa: CASTLPLNTEAFF; j_gene: TRBJ1-1; abundance: few; d_gene: NA; v_gene: TRBV12-3/TRBV12-4
CDR3nt: TGTGCCAGCAGCGTAGGTATCACACCGGAGGGTACTGAAGCTTTCTTT; CDR3aa: CASSVGITPEGTEAFF; j_gene: TRBJ1-1; abundance: NA; d_gene: NA; v_gene: TRBV9